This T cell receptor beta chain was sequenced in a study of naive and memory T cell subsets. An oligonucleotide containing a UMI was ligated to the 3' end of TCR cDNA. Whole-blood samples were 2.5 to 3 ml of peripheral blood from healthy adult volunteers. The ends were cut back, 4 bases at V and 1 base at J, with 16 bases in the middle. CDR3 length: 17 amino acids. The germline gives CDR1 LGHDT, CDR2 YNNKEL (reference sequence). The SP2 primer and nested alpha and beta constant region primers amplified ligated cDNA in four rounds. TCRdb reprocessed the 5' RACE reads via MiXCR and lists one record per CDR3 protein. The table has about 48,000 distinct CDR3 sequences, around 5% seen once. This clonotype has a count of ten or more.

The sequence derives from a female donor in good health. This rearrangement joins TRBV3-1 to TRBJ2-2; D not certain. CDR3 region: CASSPAVTRMNTGELFF. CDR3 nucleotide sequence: TGTGCCAGCAGCCCTGCGGTCACTCGCATGAACACCGGGGAGCTGTTTTTT.